Below are 2 T cell receptor beta chains sequenced from a single sample in a study of blood T cell repertoires in COVID-19 (dated by TCRdb to the early 2020s). The library was obtained by the immunoSEQ multiplex PCR assay. The clones in this table, taken by TCRdb from immuneACCESS, are in-frame only. Not every clone is retained; where verified, under half of the shortfall comes from an unresolved V gene, and the cause of the rest is unknown. The sample table records 250,000 to 300,000 clones; under 90% of these occur just once. In total, the top ten clones hold under 2.5% of the sample. Sequenced: PBMCs or T cells enriched from blood (not recorded which). The source of these receptors is a woman in her sixties or seventies who had recovered from COVID-19.

The rearrangement links TRBV7-9 to TRBJ2-5; D is unclear. This CDR3 contains 12 residues. Germline V gives CDR1 SEHNR, CDR2 FQNEAQ (reference sequence). V was cut by 4 bases and J by 4 bases, with 7 bases left in between. The CDR3 loop reads CASSSMAETQYF. The CDR3 nucleotides read TGTGCCAGCAGCTCCATGGCAGAGACCCAGTACTTC.

J is TRBJ2-5 and V is TRBV30, with TRBD1 identical over 8 bases. Per the germline V gene, CDR1 is GTSNPN and CDR2 is SVGIG (reference sequence). After removal of 4 bases from V and 3 bases from J, the junction contained 13 bases not matched to a gene. This CDR3 has 16 residues. The CDR3 spells CAWTSPGTGQEETQYF. Written as DNA, the CDR3 is TGTGCCTGGACCTCACCCGGGACAGGTCAAGAAGAGACCCAGTACTTC.